Listed below are T cell receptor beta chains from one sample, sequenced in a study of blood T cell repertoires in COVID-19. Method: immunoSEQ multiplex PCR; TCRdb's copy keeps in-frame clones and lacks some. The sample has about 410,000 clones, around 89% seen once. The sequenced material came from peripheral blood. These receptors were collected from a woman between 35 and 50 years old with COVID-19, enrolled during active disease. The CDR3 runs from the conserved cysteine through the conserved F or W. The order of the fields is D gene, V gene, J gene, clone size, CDR3 DNA, CDR3 protein. A D gene is named only where the DNA matches it firmly. Clone size is shown for a subset of rows, as once, few, many or a class of expanded clone.

D: .
V: TRBV7-3
J: TRBJ1-2
size: .
DNA: TGTGCCAGCAGCCCCAAGGCAGGGGACCTTAACTATGGCTACACCTTC
CDR3: CASSPKAGDLNYGYTF

D: TRBD1
V: TRBV3-1/TRBV3-2
J: TRBJ1-2
size: .
DNA: TGTGCCAGCAGCCTTCGGGACAGGATAGGCTATGGCTACACCTTC
CDR3: CASSLRDRIGYGYTF

D: .
V: TRBV28
J: TRBJ1-1
size: .
DNA: TGTGCCAGCAGTGGTACGGGGGGTGGAATTATGAACACTGAAGCTTTCTTT
CDR3: CASSGTGGGIMNTEAFF

D: .
V: TRBV27
J: TRBJ1-2
size: .
DNA: TGTGCCAGCAGTTTTCAGAGGGACTATGGCTACACCTTC
CDR3: CASSFQRDYGYTF

D: TRBD1
V: TRBV11-2
J: TRBJ1-6
size: .
DNA: TGTGCCAGCAGCGCCTACAGGGGTCGGGATTCACCCCTCCACTTT
CDR3: CASSAYRGRDSPLHF

D: .
V: TRBV30
J: TRBJ1-3
size: .
DNA: TGTGCCTGGAGTGTAACGGGGGCTGGAAACACCATATATTTT
CDR3: CAWSVTGAGNTIYF

D: .
V: TRBV5-1
J: TRBJ1-1
size: .
DNA: TGCGCCAGCAGCTTGGCAGGGGACACTGAAGCTTTCTTT
CDR3: CASSLAGDTEAFF

D: .
V: TRBV3-1/TRBV3-2
J: TRBJ2-7
size: .
DNA: TGTGCCAGCAGCCATCGGGGGAGCTCCTACGAGCAGTACTTC
CDR3: CASSHRGSSYEQYF

D: TRBD2
V: TRBV7-3
J: TRBJ2-3
size: .
DNA: TGTGCCAGCAGCGCTACGGGACTAGCGGGAGGTTCACACAACACAGATACGCAGTATTTT
CDR3: CASSATGLAGGSHNTDTQYF

D: TRBD2
V: TRBV19
J: TRBJ2-2
size: once
DNA: TGTGCCAGTAGTATACTAGCGGCGAACACCGGGGAGCTGTTTTTT
CDR3: CASSILAANTGELFF

D: TRBD2
V: TRBV19
J: TRBJ2-4
size: .
DNA: TGTGCCAGTAGTATAGTTCTAGCGGGGGCCAAAAACATTCAGTACTTC
CDR3: CASSIVLAGAKNIQYF

D: TRBD2
V: TRBV4-1
J: TRBJ2-7
size: .
DNA: TGCGCCAGCAGCCAAGCAGAGACTAGCGGCCGCCTGGAGCAGTACTTC
CDR3: CASSQAETSGRLEQYF

D: .
V: TRBV18
J: TRBJ1-2
size: .
DNA: TGTGCCAGCTCGCCCTACTCGACAGGCAATAGCTACACCTTC
CDR3: CASSPYSTGNSYTF

D: .
V: TRBV16
J: TRBJ1-1
size: .
DNA: TGTGCCAGCAGCCCCCTGGTCGGCACTGAAGCTTTCTTT
CDR3: CASSPLVGTEAFF

D: .
V: TRBV6-2/TRBV6-3
J: TRBJ2-7
size: .
DNA: TGTGCCAGCAGTTATTGGGGGCTGGTTGGACAGTACTTC
CDR3: CASSYWGLVGQYF

D: TRBD2
V: TRBV7-3
J: TRBJ2-1
size: .
DNA: TGTGCCAGCAGCCCGATCTCGACTAGCGGGGGACGTAGGTACAATGAGCAGTTCTTC
CDR3: CASSPISTSGGRRYNEQFF

D: TRBD1
V: TRBV12-5
J: TRBJ1-5
size: .
DNA: TGTGCTAGTGGTTTTATTTCCGGGACAGGGGGACAGCCCCAGCATTTT
CDR3: CASGFISGTGGQPQHF

D: TRBD2
V: TRBV25-1
J: TRBJ2-7
size: few
DNA: TGTGCCAGCGGCCTCCTGGGGGGGGAGGATGGGCAGTACTTC
CDR3: CASGLLGGEDGQYF

D: TRBD2
V: TRBV19
J: TRBJ2-1
size: .
DNA: TGTGCCAGTAGTATAGGACTAGCGGGACTCCGGATGAACAATGAGCAGTTCTTC
CDR3: CASSIGLAGLRMNNEQFF

D: TRBD1
V: TRBV6-5
J: TRBJ1-1
size: .
DNA: TGTGCCAGCAGATTCAGGGGGATTCGGGGGACTGAAGCTTTCTTT
CDR3: CASRFRGIRGTEAFF

D: .
V: TRBV9
J: TRBJ1-2
size: .
DNA: TGTGCCAGCAGCGTAGGGCCAGACGGGGAAGTCTATGGCTACACCTTC
CDR3: CASSVGPDGEVYGYTF

D: TRBD1
V: TRBV9
J: TRBJ2-4
size: .
DNA: TGTGCCAGCAGCACGGGGTCGCACAGGGGCCCTTTAGGCATTCAGTACTTC
CDR3: CASSTGSHRGPLGIQYF

D: .
V: TRBV7-2
J: TRBJ1-6
size: .
DNA: TGTGCCAGCAGCTTAGGCCTTGGCAAAACAGGATCACCCCTCCACTTT
CDR3: CASSLGLGKTGSPLHF

D: TRBD1
V: TRBV28
J: TRBJ2-2
size: .
DNA: TGTGCCAGCAGGGCCTCAGGGGGCCGGGGGGAGCTGTTTTTT
CDR3: CASRASGGRGELFF

D: TRBD1
V: TRBV4-3
J: TRBJ1-6
size: .
DNA: TGCGCCAGCAGCCCTCAGGGGGGCAATTCACCCCTCCACTTT
CDR3: CASSPQGGNSPLHF

D: .
V: TRBV2
J: TRBJ1-2
size: .
DNA: TGTGCCAGCAGTGAAGCGGGCAGGGTTAACTATGGCTACACCTTC
CDR3: CASSEAGRVNYGYTF

D: TRBD2
V: TRBV5-5
J: TRBJ2-7
size: .
DNA: TGTGCCAGCAGCTCCTTGACTAGCGGGGGCTACGAGCAGTACTTC
CDR3: CASSSLTSGGYEQYF

D: .
V: TRBV9
J: TRBJ2-3
size: .
DNA: TGTGCCAGCAGTGCCGGGACTCACCGTACTAGCACAGATACGCAGTATTTT
CDR3: CASSAGTHRTSTDTQYF

D: TRBD2
V: TRBV7-2
J: TRBJ2-1
size: .
DNA: TGTGCCAGCAGCCCGGGACTAGCGGGGTACAATGAGCAGTTCTTC
CDR3: CASSPGLAGYNEQFF

D: TRBD1
V: TRBV28
J: TRBJ1-1
size: few
DNA: TGTGCCAGCAGTCGGAACAGGGGCAGGAACACTGAAGCTTTCTTT
CDR3: CASSRNRGRNTEAFF

D: .
V: TRBV30
J: TRBJ2-2
size: .
DNA: TGTGCCTGGAGTGCCGGGGGGCGCCGGGAGCTGTTTTTT
CDR3: CAWSAGGRRELFF

D: .
V: TRBV29-1
J: TRBJ2-3
size: .
DNA: TGCAGCGTTGTACTCACAGATACGCAGTATTTT
CDR3: CSVVLTDTQYF

D: TRBD1
V: TRBV5-1
J: TRBJ1-2
size: .
DNA: TGCGCCAGCAGCAAGGGACAGGAGTCGGACTATGGCTACACCTTC
CDR3: CASSKGQESDYGYTF

D: TRBD1
V: TRBV7-2
J: TRBJ1-2
size: .
DNA: TGTGCCAGCAGCCAAACAGGGGGCAGCGGTAACTATGGCTACACCTTC
CDR3: CASSQTGGSGNYGYTF

D: TRBD1
V: TRBV4-3
J: TRBJ1-2
size: few
DNA: TGCGCCAGCAGCCAGGCGACAGGGTACTATGGCTACACCTTC
CDR3: CASSQATGYYGYTF